This TCR beta chain is from a study of blood T cell repertoires in COVID-19 (dated by TCRdb to 2019 to 2021). Turning to the overall study: Collaborator samples came from the United States, Italy and Spain and covered acute and convalescent phases of COVID-19. A freely available public database, intended as a resource for researchers studying the immune response to SARS-CoV-2, is where the repertoires were released. HLA class I and class II types, where available, came from metadata supplied by the sample provider rather than from assay-based typing. Subjects who had been exposed to COVID-19, were actively infected with it, or had recovered from it provided the deeply sampled blood TCRbeta repertoires that made up the dataset. The samples were drawn from two sources: the first 160 participants of the ongoing ImmuneRACE study, and fewer than 1,500 subjects contributed by 6 global collaborators. The prospective study material was composed of cDNA or gDNA derived from T cells, B-cell-depleted T cells, or PBMCs. The sample metadata nearly always contained a de-identified subject ID, COVID-19 status, age in years and sex.

Details on this clone: No antigen is known for it. Per-base quality was not reported, and no clone a single base away is much larger than it.

The germline V gene gives CDR1 as SNHLY and CDR2 as FYNNEI. V gives up 8 bases and J gives up 6 bases, and the segment between their germline ends measures 11 bases. The CDR3 runs 12 amino acids, cysteine and phenylalanine included. Only CDR3 DNA is held: 36 bases, read in frame from base 1. TCRbeta CDR3 regions were amplified from genomic DNA using the immunoSEQ Assay, a bias-controlled multiplex PCR. The authors' pipeline ran thus. The number of nucleated cells in each sample was estimated from the amplification of reference gene primers within the assay. To quantify the absolute abundance of each unique TCRbeta CDR3 rearrangement, sequence reads were collapsed and filtered. For each sample, productive Simpson clonality was calculated by taking the square root of Simpson's diversity index across productive rearrangements. TCRdb obtained this table from immuneACCESS and retained in-frame rearrangements with V and J assigned. These tables miss some clones; where compared with another copy, unresolved V genes account for less than half of the shortfall, and the remainder is unexplained. V and J calls and clone size are copied from that table; D and trimming were computed from the DNA. The sample table records roughly 210,000 clones; around 84% of these occur just once. The ten largest clones represent about 11% of the sample.

In Seattle, one collaborating source enrolled patients while the infection was active and tracked those patients longitudinally over the course of disease. Each collaborating institution followed its own protocols to collect whole blood in K2EDTA tubes. For TCRbeta analysis, collaborators shipped samples in one of three forms: frozen whole blood, isolated PBMCs, or DNA extracted from either of those sample types. Broad study findings and their caveats: The quantity of clinical and demographic metadata differed by source and by participant and was supplied without curation.

The receptor comes from an elderly woman with COVID-19, enrolled during active disease. Recombination joined TRBV2 with TRBJ2-1; possibly the D gene is TRBD1, per 5 matching bases. Sample: peripheral blood. CDR3 region: CASQKGLNEQFF. The nucleotide sequence is given as TGTGCCAGCCAGAAGGGGCTCAATGAGCAGTTCTTC.